Listed below are T cell receptor beta chains from one sample, sequenced in a study of beta chain features in type 1 diabetes. TCRdb's table, derived via immunoSEQ multiplex PCR, lists solely in-frame clones and lacks some. The sample holds 400,000 to 600,000 clones, over 25% seen once. Sequenced input: naive CD4+ T cells from blood. The receptor source for this set is a young man in good health. CDR3s include the opening cysteine and the closing phenylalanine or tryptophan. The D gene is left open where the match is weak. Only part of the rows carry a size: once, few, many, or a class if the clone is expanded.

cdr3_nt cdr3_aa d_call v_call cdr3_length clone_size j_call
TGTGCCAGCAGTTTATGGGAAGGGATAACCTACAATGAGCAGTTCTTC CASSLWEGITYNEQFF NA TRBV28 16 NA TRBJ2-1
TGTGCCACCAGCTCCCCCTGGGACAGGGACTACAATGAGCAGTTCTTC CATSSPWDRDYNEQFF TRBD1 TRBV15 16 NA TRBJ2-1
TGTGCCAGCAGCTTGGCCAATGGACTAGCGGCCACCGGGGAGCTGTTTTTT CASSLANGLAATGELFF TRBD2 TRBV5-4 17 once TRBJ2-2
TGTGCCAGCAGCTTAGAGCGGCTAGCGGGCGACGAGCAGTACTTC CASSLERLAGDEQYF TRBD2 TRBV7-8 15 few TRBJ2-7
TGTGCCAGCAGCTTTAGCGGGATGGCAGATACGCAGTATTTT CASSFSGMADTQYF TRBD2 TRBV5-4 14 few TRBJ2-3
TGCGCCAGCAGCTTGGCAGGGGTTGAAAACATTCAGTACTTC CASSLAGVENIQYF NA TRBV5-1 14 NA TRBJ2-4
TGTGCCAGCTCACCAGAGTACGAGCAGTACTTC CASSPEYEQYF NA TRBV18 11 once TRBJ2-7
TGTGCCTGGAGTGTAGCCTCCGGAGAGGGCCCTCACGAGCAGTACTTC CAWSVASGEGPHEQYF NA TRBV30 16 NA TRBJ2-7
TGTGCCAGCAGCCAGACTAGCGGGAGAAGTCATGAGCAGTTCTTC CASSQTSGRSHEQFF TRBD2 TRBV6-4 15 NA TRBJ2-1
TGTGCCAGCAGCCGCGACTGGGGTCAGCCCCAGCATTTT CASSRDWGQPQHF NA TRBV7-2 13 NA TRBJ1-5
TGTGCCTGGAAAGAGTCCTACGAGCAGTACTTC CAWKESYEQYF NA TRBV30 11 NA TRBJ2-7
TGTGCCAGCAGTTTAATGTTAGGGCAGAACTATGGCTACACCTTC CASSLMLGQNYGYTF NA TRBV28 15 NA TRBJ1-2
TGTGCCATCACCACAGGGAGAGAATATACGCAGTATTTT CAITTGREYTQYF NA TRBV10-3 13 NA TRBJ2-3
TGTGCCTGGAGTGTATCCCAGACACTCCTCTACGAGCAGTACTTC CAWSVSQTLLYEQYF NA TRBV30 15 NA TRBJ2-7
TGCAGTGCTAGAGCCCCCAATGAGCAGTTCTTC CSARAPNEQFF NA TRBV20-1 11 NA TRBJ2-1
TGTGCCATCAGTACAGGGGTTGTAGCCAAAAACATTCAGTACTTC CAISTGVVAKNIQYF TRBD1 TRBV10-3 15 NA TRBJ2-4
TGTGCCTGGAGACTGACAGGGTTGTGGACAGATACGCAGTATTTT CAWRLTGLWTDTQYF TRBD1 TRBV30 15 NA TRBJ2-3
TGTGCCTGGAGTCCCCTCCATGGCTACACCTTC CAWSPLHGYTF NA TRBV30 11 few TRBJ1-2
TGTGCCTGGGCTCAGGGGGCAGGCTATGGCTACACCTTC CAWAQGAGYGYTF TRBD1 TRBV30 13 few TRBJ1-2
TGCGCCAGCAGCGCCGGACTAGCGGGCCGATACAATGAGCAGTTCTTC CASSAGLAGRYNEQFF TRBD2 TRBV5-1 16 few TRBJ2-1
TGTGCCTGGAGCCTTCTTCCGACTAGCGGGATAGAGCAGTACTTC CAWSLLPTSGIEQYF TRBD2 TRBV30 15 few TRBJ2-7
TGTGCCAGCAGTGACCTAGCGGGAGCGGACGAGCAGTACTTC CASSDLAGADEQYF TRBD2 TRBV9 14 NA TRBJ2-7
TGTGCCAGCAGCTTAAGGCGCAGTAGCACAGATACGCAGTATTTT CASSLRRSSTDTQYF NA TRBV7-3 15 NA TRBJ2-3
TGTGCCAGCAGTGAGTCAGGGACTGGGGCCAACGTCCTGACTTTC CASSESGTGANVLTF NA TRBV25-1 15 NA TRBJ2-6
TGTGCCACCAGCAGAGAGCGGCTAGGTTCCTACGAGCAGTACTTC CATSRERLGSYEQYF NA TRBV15 15 few TRBJ2-7
TGCAGCGGGCCAGGGCACCAAGAGACCCAGTACTTC CSGPGHQETQYF NA TRBV29-1 12 few TRBJ2-5
TGCGCCAGCAGAAGGACTAGCGGGGGCTACAATGAGCAGTTCTTC CASRRTSGGYNEQFF TRBD2 TRBV5-1 15 few TRBJ2-1
TGTGCCAGCACCGAGCGGACCTACGAGCAGTACTTC CASTERTYEQYF NA TRBV2 12 NA TRBJ2-7
TGTGCCAGCATCACTCAGCCGGCTAGCGGGAGTGTCACAGATACGCAGTATTTT CASITQPASGSVTDTQYF TRBD2 TRBV7-8 18 NA TRBJ2-3
TGTGCCTGGAGTTCGACTAGCAACTACGAGCAGTACTTC CAWSSTSNYEQYF TRBD2 TRBV30 13 few TRBJ2-7
TGTGCCAGCAGCTTAGCGATGGGGAAGTCCTACGAGCAGTACTTC CASSLAMGKSYEQYF NA TRBV7-8 15 NA TRBJ2-7
TGCGCCAGCAGCCGTAGGACAGGACCCTACGAGCAGTACTTC CASSRRTGPYEQYF TRBD1 TRBV4-3 14 few TRBJ2-7